One T cell receptor (beta chain) is described in this entry. Its antigen remains undetermined. Per-nucleotide qualities are absent, and no much larger clonotype sits a single base away. The time point label of this sample denotes: about 28 days (+/-7) after the second vaccine dose. Because spike-specific TCR depth and breadth did not differ between the two schedules, AZD1222 recipients who got a second dose at roughly 4 weeks were pooled with those who got a second dose at roughly 12 weeks. Vaccinee samples were obtained from the UK trials COV001 and COV002, which included a single-blind randomized controlled phase 2/3 trial of AZD1222 (ChAdOx1 nCoV-19) in healthy adults. Trial participant PBMC samples were collected at day 0 and day 28 after the second dose for TCRbeta chain sequencing. The CDR3 regions of human TCRbeta chains were subjected to immunosequencing. Per the source publication's procedure: Repertoire TCRs were checked for matches against a reference library of SARS-CoV-2-specific TCRs that had been generated using the MIRA antigen-specificity platform. Breadth was defined as the fraction of unique TCRs that were SARS-CoV-2-associated, and depth was defined as the fraction of total T cells that were SARS-CoV-2-associated. Using the MIRA data, each spike-specific TCR was assigned both to the spike region to which the TCR was reactive and to a CD4 or CD8 class. Log10-transformed breadth and depth values were compared by one-way ANOVA with Sidak's multiple comparisons tests. This is the immuneACCESS table as TCRdb keeps it, with only in-frame sequences that have V and J called. A part of the clones is gone; compared with another copy, unresolved V genes explain less than half, and the rest is unexplained. For V, J and clone size, that table is used; D and trimming come from the DNA. The sample table holds approximately 100,000 clones, of which just over 90% were seen once. Of the sample, about 5% falls within the top ten clones.

This entry belongs to a study of T cell responses to AZD1222 COVID-19 vaccine (dated by TCRdb to the early 2020s). For context, the study as a whole: TCR sequencing was performed for roughly 250 trial participants, of whom some 200 were given two doses of AZD1222 and approximately 25 were given two doses of MenACWY control vaccine. Enrollment into the trials was organized by age into subgroups of 18-55, 56-69 and 70-plus years, and those subgroups contained approximately 160, 26 and 62 TCR-sequenced participants, respectively. General study outcomes and caveats: In the small 56-69-year group, the increase in depth fell short of significance, most likely because of low power. Conclusions about previously exposed vaccinees were limited because only six or seven AZD1222 recipients were SARS-CoV-2 seropositive at baseline. No day 14 peak-response samples were available, so repertoires were characterized only after the peak T cell response. Participants were mostly white British and included more females than males, and it was suggested by the authors that clonal diversity may have been underestimated. A significant rise in spike-specific TCR breadth and depth was observed after two AZD1222 doses relative to day 0 and relative to MenACWY recipients. Epitopes outside the regions mutated in the B.1.351 and B.1.1.7 variants were reportedly recognized by nearly half of the unique spike-specific TCRs. Vaccine-associated CD4 TCRs spanned the whole spike protein, with dominant responses in regions 160-218 and 743-854.

Looking up the germline V gene yields CDR1 MNHEY and CDR2 SVGEGT. The CDR3 goes from the cysteine to the phenylalanine over 15 residues. CDR3 DNA only is kept here, 45 bases in frame from base 1. The germline ends are 15 bases apart after V is trimmed by 7 bases and J by 0 bases. This specimen consisted of peripheral blood, obtained 28 days after the second AZD1222 dose. The chain employs TRBV6-2 or TRBV6-3 and TRBJ1-2, with TRBD1 perhaps the D gene, on 5 matching bases. The receptor's source is an adult who received the AZD1222 COVID-19 vaccine. The CDR3 region has the sequence CASIPYGAANYGYTF. The bases read TGTGCCAGCATCCCCTACGGGGCAGCTAACTATGGCTACACCTTC.